These 29 T cell receptor beta chains were all obtained from the same sample, sequenced in a study of T cells in Graves' hyperthyroidism and ophthalmopathy. RNA transcripts gave rise to amplified TCR beta CDR3 regions. HTBI primers were used for first-round RT-PCR of the TCR CDR3. One entry per CDR3 protein results from TCRdb running MiXCR on the multiplex PCR reads. This sample has 650,000 to 800,000 distinct CDR3 sequences; 45% occur once, and the top ten carry approximately 6.8%. The sequencing sample was made of peripheral blood or thyroid tissue (not recorded which). These receptor sequences come from an adult man with Graves' disease, either hyperthyroidism or ophthalmopathy (not recorded which).

V gene TRBV12-3 or TRBV12-4 combines with J gene TRBJ2-5, with TRBD1 as a possible D gene (8 bases). The CDR3 spans 15 residues. V lost 5 bases and J lost 5, with 18 bases in between. As DNA, the CDR3 is TGTGCCAGCAGTCTACAGGGGGGGACGGGCGAGACCCAGTACTTC. Protein product: CASSLQGGTGETQYF.

The chain joins TRBV2 to TRBJ1-2; 8 nucleotides agree with TRBD1. This CDR3 spans 15 amino acids. Germline lookup yields CDR1 SNHLY and CDR2 FYNNEI. V trimming: 5 bases; J trimming: 0 bases; junction bases outside the gene matches: 5. In nucleotides, the CDR3 is TGTGCCAGCAGTAGGACAGGGCGAGCTAACTATGGCTACACCTTC. Translated, it gives CASSRTGRANYGYTF.

As concerns this clonotype: This CDR3 fails to terminate in the conserved phenylalanine or tryptophan, so it likely reflects a read error. This chain links TRBV7-9 with TRBJ1-2; TRBD1 matches at 10 bases. CDR1 and CDR2 from the germline V gene are SEHNR and FQNEAQ (reference sequence). This CDR3 comprises 15 residues. The J segment lost 0 bases and the V segment lost 6 bases, leaving 4 bases of the junction unmatched. The CDR3 bases are TGTGCCAGCAGGGGGACAGGGGACACTAACTATGGCTACACCCTC. This codes for CASRGTGDTNYGYTL.

This clonotype showed up many times. The rearrangement uses TRBV7-8 and TRBJ1-1; possibly TRBD1 for D (6 bases). V dropped 0 bases and J dropped 4 bases, with 9 bases sitting between them. The germline gives CDR1 SGHVS, CDR2 FQNEAQ. CDR3 length equals 14 residues. This CDR3 reads CASSLALGGTEAFF. The DNA of the CDR3 is TGTGCCAGCAGCTTAGCGCTAGGGGGCACTGAAGCTTTCTTT.

This rearrangement joins TRBV9 to TRBJ2-2, with D possibly TRBD2 on 9 matching bases. Looked up from germline, CDR1 is SGDLS and CDR2 is YYNGEE. The CDR3 is made up of 14 amino acids. The V end lost 7 bases, the J end lost 6 bases, and 16 bases lay between the germline ends. As DNA, the CDR3 is TGTGCCAGCGGCGGGGGGGGACAGGCCGGGGAGCTGTTTTTT. Encoded protein: CASGGGGQAGELFF.

Only a few counts were recorded for this clonotype. The chain combines TRBV7-2 with TRBJ1-1; D uncertain. The V gene lost 4 bases and the J gene lost 4 bases, with 13 bases spanning the gap. The CDR3 covers 14 residues. Germline V gene sequence: CDR1 SGHTA, CDR2 FQGNSA. The CDR3 DNA sequence: TGTGCCAGCAGCTCGCCTAATGCCGCCACTGAAGCTTTCTTT. The encoded protein is CASSSPNAATEAFF.

The J gene is TRBJ1-1, the V gene TRBV5-4; D unresolved. Between the trimmed V and J ends, which lost 0 bases and 5 bases, there was a span of 8 bases. This CDR3 is 13 amino acids long. CDR1 and CDR2 from the germline V gene are SGHNT and YYREEE (reference sequence). The CDR3 sequence is CASSLDGETEAFF. DNA for the CDR3: TGTGCCAGCAGCTTGGATGGGGAAACTGAAGCTTTCTTT. Full variable domain (rest looked up from reference TRBV5-4 and TRBJ1-1): ETGVTQSPTHLIKTRGQQVTLRCSSQSGHNTVSWYQQALGQGPQFIFQYYREEENGRGNFPPRFSGLQFPNYSSELNVNALELDDSALYLCASSLDGETEAFFGQGTRLTVV.

The chain is built from TRBV7-9 and TRBJ2-7, with D perhaps TRBD1 (5 bases). The CDR3 covers 15 residues. Germline values: CDR1 SEHNR, CDR2 FQNEAQ (reference sequence). V was cut by 7 bases and J by 2 bases, with 18 bases left in between. The CDR3, as DNA: TGTGCCAGCAACGACCTACAGGATTCTCCCTACGAGCAGTACTTC. Translation gives CASNDLQDSPYEQYF. Full variable domain (outside the CDR3, taken from reference TRBV7-9 and TRBJ2-7): DTGVSQNPRHKITKRGQNVTFRCDPISEHNRLYWYRQTLGQGPEFLTYFQNEAQLEKSRLLSDRFSAERPKGSFSTLEIQRTEQGDSAMYLCASNDLQDSPYEQYFGPGTRLTVT.

This clonotype was seen only a few times. At one end the junction does not follow the germline gene, possibly because of a read error. The J gene is TRBJ2-2, the V gene TRBV7-6, with D tentatively TRBD2 (6 bases). The length of the CDR3 is 13 residues. The germline V gene has CDR1 SGHVS and CDR2 FNYEAQ. CDR3 residues: CASSTGSTGELFF. As DNA, the CDR3 is TGTGCTAGCAGCACCGGGAGCACCGGGGAGCTGTTTTTT.

This clonotype was recorded at least ten times. The chain recombines TRBV7-2 with TRBJ1-6; 7 bases map to TRBD1. This CDR3 spans 16 amino acids. V trimming: 5 bases; J trimming: 7 bases; junction bases outside the gene matches: 11. CDR1 and CDR2 from the germline V gene are SGHTA and FQGNSA. The CDR3 is CASSPLLTGPNSPLHF. CDR3 in DNA: TGTGCCAGCAGCCCTCTCCTGACAGGGCCGAATTCACCCCTCCACTTT.

At least ten counts were recorded for this clonotype. The chain has TRBV2 and TRBJ2-7; D is unresolved. The CDR3 is 11 residues long. The V end was cut by 7 bases, the J end by 4 bases, with 8 bases between. From germline, CDR1 is SNHLY and CDR2 FYNNEI. Here the CDR3 DNA reads TGTGCCAGCACTAGTATGTACGAGCAGTACTTC. Its protein product is CASTSMYEQYF.

The sample holds many counts of this clonotype. The J gene is TRBJ2-2, the V gene TRBV10-3; TRBD1 matches 8 bases. Germline CDR1 and CDR2: ENHRY and SYGVKD. J was trimmed by 7 bases and V by 3 bases; bases with no gene match: 10. This CDR3 spans 16 amino acids. The CDR3 nucleotides are TGTGCCATCAGTGACGGGTGGACAGGGTACAGCGGGGAGCTGTTTTTT. Protein sequence: CAISDGWTGYSGELFF.

The chain joins TRBV12-3 or TRBV12-4 to TRBJ1-6; possible D gene TRBD1, 5 bases. CDR3 length: 14 amino acids. V was pared by 6 bases and J by 6 bases, with 12 bases between. CDR3 protein: CASSWKGPNSPLHF. The DNA of the CDR3 is TGTGCCAGCAGCTGGAAGGGACCTAATTCACCCCTCCACTTT.

A remark on this clonotype: Since no conserved phenylalanine or tryptophan closes the CDR3, a read error is the likely cause. V gene TRBV12-3 or TRBV12-4 combines with J gene TRBJ1-2; D is unresolved. CDR3 length: 15 amino acids. The germline V and J ends were trimmed by 3 bases and 0 bases, with 11 bases remaining between them. The CDR3 bases are TGTGCCAGCAGTTTCAGTGGCGGCTCTAACTATGGCTACACCTTG. Translation gives CASSFSGGSNYGYTL.

The chain uses TRBV28 and TRBJ2-7; 7 bases line up with TRBD2. Germline V gives CDR1 MDHEN, CDR2 SYDVKM. Trimming at V came to 1 base and at J to 6 bases, leaving 6 bases not matched to a gene. The CDR3 loop spans 14 amino acids. For the CDR3, the DNA is TGTGCCAGCAGTTTATCTGGGAGGGTTGGCGAGCAGTACTTC. It yields the protein CASSLSGRVGEQYF.

The J gene is TRBJ1-2, the V gene TRBV24-1; 9 bases match TRBD1. Germline V gene data show CDR1 as KGHDR and CDR2 as SFDVKD. With V trimmed by 5 bases and J by 8 bases, 5 bases remained unmatched. The CDR3 is made up of 13 amino acids. CDR3 nucleotide sequence: TGTGCCACCAGTGTCCGGGACAGGGAAGGCTACACCTTC. Translating it yields CATSVRDREGYTF.

The chain recombines TRBV15 with TRBJ2-5, with a weak D call TRBD1 (6 bases). The CDR3 is made up of 14 amino acids. The germline CDR1 and CDR2 sequences are LNHNV and YYDKDF (reference sequence). Between the trimmed V and J ends, which lost 0 bases and 4 bases, there was a span of 9 bases. CDR3 coding DNA: TGTGCCACCAGCAGAGATAAGGGGGTAGAGACCCAGTACTTC. This codes for CATSRDKGVETQYF.

The chain is built from TRBV15 and TRBJ1-4, with D tentatively TRBD1 (5 bases). Deletions cut 0 bases from V and 17 bases from J, with 22 bases between. The CDR3 has 15 amino acids. The germline V gene encodes CDR1 LNHNV and CDR2 YYDKDF (reference sequence). The CDR3 DNA reads as TGTGCCACCAGCAGAGATCGGGGCGTTAATGAAAATTTTTTTTTT. This sequence encodes CATSRDRGVNENFFF.

This clonotype was seen only a few times. J is TRBJ1-1 and V is TRBV7-8; D gene uncertain. This CDR3 is built from 14 residues. Per the germline V gene, CDR1 is SGHVS and CDR2 is FQNEAQ. Deletions cut 0 bases from V and 3 bases from J, with 8 bases between. The CDR3 protein is CASSLAQFYTEAFF. Here the CDR3 DNA reads TGTGCCAGCAGCTTAGCTCAGTTCTACACTGAAGCTTTCTTT.

This clonotype showed up many times. This chain connects TRBV2 to TRBJ2-5, with 9 nucleotides matching TRBD1. With V trimmed by 8 bases and J by 4 bases, 5 bases remained unmatched. Germline assignment: CDR1 SNHLY and CDR2 FYNNEI. The CDR3 extends over 13 amino acids. The CDR3 sequence is CASQDRGGETQYF. The CDR3 region has the DNA TGTGCCAGCCAGGACAGGGGTGGAGAGACCCAGTACTTC.

This clonotype was counted once. A much bigger clone sits one base away, suggesting this may be a read error. This chain joins TRBV10-3 and TRBJ1-6, with D perhaps TRBD1 (6 bases). This CDR3 contains 14 residues. Germline CDR1 and CDR2: ENHRY and SYGVKD. The CDR3 nucleotides are TGTGTCATCCGATGGGGGCCGGGAGATTCACCCCTCCACTTT. It is translated as CVIRWGPGDSPLHF.

Many counts were recorded for this clonotype. V gene TRBV15 combines with J gene TRBJ1-1; D remains unclear. CDR1 LNHNV and CDR2 YYDKDF come from the germline V gene (reference sequence). V was cut by 1 base and J by 0 bases, with 9 bases left in between. The length of the CDR3 is 15 residues. The CDR3 region has the DNA TGTGCCACCAGCAGAGTCTTATCCGTGAACACTGAAGCTTTCTTT. It specifies CATSRVLSVNTEAFF. Using reference TRBV15 and TRBJ1-1 for the parts outside the CDR3, the full variable domain is DAMVIQNPRYQVTQFGKPVTLSCSQTLNHNVMYWYQQKSSQAPKLLFHYYDKDFNNEADTPDNFQSRRPNTSFCFLDIRSPGLGDTAMYLCATSRVLSVNTEAFFGQGTRLTVV.

This clonotype was seen ten or more times. The chain employs TRBV20-1 and TRBJ2-7; 11 bases map to TRBD2. The ends lost 6 bases at V and 4 bases at J; junction bases unmatched: 5. From germline, CDR1 is DFQATT and CDR2 SNEGSKA (reference sequence). This CDR3 is built from 13 residues. The CDR3 is CSAGLAGGYEQYF. CDR3 DNA sequence: TGCAGTGCCGGACTAGCGGGCGGGTACGAGCAGTACTTC.

This clonotype was recorded only once. V is TRBV2 and J is TRBJ1-5, with 10 bases lining up with TRBD1. Losses at the gene ends were 5 bases for V and 6 bases for J; bases not matched to a gene: 10. Looked up from germline, CDR1 is SNHLY and CDR2 is FYNNEI. The CDR3 loop spans 16 amino acids. The CDR3 coding sequence is TGTGCCAGCAGTCAGCGGACAGGGGGGTGGAGTCAGCCCCAGCATTTT. This codes for CASSQRTGGWSQPQHF.

This clonotype came up a few times. CDR3 sequence (DNA): TGTGCCAGCAGCTTTGGTAGCGGGAGGGTACGCGAGCAGTACTTC. Encoded protein: CASSFGSGRVREQYF. The chain recombines TRBV13 with TRBJ2-7; 11 bases line up with TRBD2. Germline values: CDR1 PRHDT, CDR2 FYEKMQ (reference sequence). The CDR3 spans 15 residues. With V trimmed by 3 bases and J by 6 bases, 7 bases remained unmatched.

A remark on this clonotype: An end of the junction does not agree with germline; a read error may underlie this. J is TRBJ1-1 and V is TRBV9; D uncertain. Germline lookup yields CDR1 SGDLS and CDR2 YYNGEE. CDR3 length: 12 amino acids. CDR3 in DNA: TGTGCCAGCAGCGTCGGCGAGGGCCGACCCCTCTTT. Its protein is CASSVGEGRPLF.

There are many counts of this clonotype. This chain joins TRBV10-3 and TRBJ2-7; no definite D call. CDR1 is ENHRY and CDR2 is SYGVKD in the germline V gene. The V gene lost 4 bases and the J gene lost 0 bases, with 1 base spanning the gap. This CDR3 is built from 11 residues. In DNA, the CDR3 is TGTGCCATCAGTGGCTCCTACGAGCAGTACTTC. Translation gives CAISGSYEQYF.

CDR3: CATSSSPASGGVQETQYF. Here the CDR3 DNA reads TGTGCCACCAGCAGCTCCCCCGCTAGCGGGGGGGTTCAAGAGACCCAGTACTTC. The chain recombines TRBV15 with TRBJ2-5, with 12 bases fitting TRBD2. The CDR3 extends over 18 amino acids. Germline CDR1 LNHNV, CDR2 YYDKDF (reference sequence). V was pared by 3 bases and J by 2 bases, with 10 bases of the junction left unmatched.

The chain is built from TRBV24-1 and TRBJ1-2; 10 nucleotides match TRBD1. The germline gives CDR1 KGHDR, CDR2 SFDVKD. V lost 5 bases to trimming and J lost 3 bases; unmatched junction nucleotides: 2. CDR3 length: 14 residues. CDR3 protein: CATSGTGGDYGYTF. The CDR3 DNA reads as TGTGCCACCAGTGGGACAGGGGGAGACTATGGCTACACCTTC.